The next 10 T cell receptor beta chains were all read from a single sample in a study of blood T cell repertoires in COVID-19. Measured with immunoSEQ multiplex PCR; TCRdb has only the in-frame clones, and not every one. The repertoire includes roughly 240,000 clones, 83% of them detected once, and about 3.6% sits in the top ten. Sequenced: PBMCs or T cells enriched from blood (not recorded which). Receptors originate from a woman in her 40s who had been exposed to COVID-19.

The genes are TRBV30 and TRBJ1-5; TRBD1 might be the D (5 bases). CDR1 GTSNPN and CDR2 SVGIG come from the germline V gene (reference sequence). V was clipped by 0 bases and J by 5 bases, with 11 bases between them. The CDR3 spans 14 residues. The CDR3 DNA follows: TGTGCCTGGAGTGTACTTTTAGGGGATCAGCCCCAGCATTTT. Translation: CAWSVLLGDQPQHF.

This sequence joins TRBV7-3 and TRBJ1-2; D gene unclear. Per the germline V gene, CDR1 is SGHTA and CDR2 is FQGTGA. Trimming stripped 5 bases from V and 8 bases from J, with 15 bases between. The CDR3 is made up of 13 amino acids. The chain's CDR3 is CASSEAPGRGYTF. Here the CDR3 DNA reads TGTGCCAGCAGCGAAGCCCCGGGTCGGGGCTACACCTTC.

The rearrangement uses TRBV7-9 and TRBJ2-1; perhaps TRBD1 as D (6 bases). The CDR3 contains 16 residues. Germline CDR1 reads SEHNR; CDR2 reads FQNEAQ (reference sequence). V gave up 1 base and J gave up 2 bases, with 12 bases separating them. CDR3 nucleotides: TGTGCCAGCAGCTTAGTAGCTGGGGGCCCCTACAATGAGCAGTTCTTC. Translating gives CASSLVAGGPYNEQFF.

The gene calls are TRBV2 and TRBJ1-2; TRBD1 is a possible D gene (6 bases). Germline CDR1 SNHLY, CDR2 FYNNEI. The CDR3 extends over 14 amino acids. V was trimmed by 5 bases and J by 6 bases, leaving 16 bases between them. The CDR3 here is CASSPWGQGDGYTF. DNA for the CDR3: TGTGCCAGCAGTCCATGGGGGCAGGGTGATGGCTACACCTTC.

The J gene is TRBJ1-1, the V gene TRBV9, with 7 bases lining up with TRBD1. CDR1 SGDLS and CDR2 YYNGEE come from the germline V gene. This CDR3 contains 15 residues. The trim removed 4 bases at V and 3 bases at J, leaving 9 bases unmatched. CDR3 DNA sequence: TGTGCCAGCAGCCCAGGGGGGACGGATTACACTGAAGCTTTCTTT. Amino acids: CASSPGGTDYTEAFF.

With regard to this clone: Other DNA sequences within the sample encode an identical CDR3. The rearrangement uses TRBV28 and TRBJ1-1, with 7 bases matching TRBD1. CDR1 is MDHEN, CDR2 SYDVKM, per germline. CDR3 length: 13 amino acids. The trim removed 6 bases at V and 5 bases at J, leaving 6 bases unmatched. CDR3 bases: TGTGCCAGCAGACGACAGGGAGGAACTGAAGCTTTCTTT. Its translation is CASRRQGGTEAFF.

The table lists this clone with a few counts. The chain has TRBV10-1 and TRBJ2-1; 7 bases line up with TRBD2. Germline CDR1 WNHNN, CDR2 SYGVQD (reference sequence). After removal of 3 bases from V and 3 bases from J, the junction contained 14 bases not matched to a gene. The CDR3 contains 18 residues. The CDR3 DNA follows: TGCGCCAGCAGTGATTTGCTGGGGCGCGGGGGAGGCTACAATGAGCAGTTCTTC. Amino acid sequence: CASSDLLGRGGGYNEQFF.

The rearrangement joins TRBV18 to TRBJ2-5; TRBD2 agrees at 7 bases. The CDR3 is made up of 13 amino acids. V was pared by 8 bases and J by 0 bases, with 3 bases of the junction left unmatched. From germline, CDR1 is KGHSH and CDR2 LQKENI. CDR3 in DNA: TGTGCCAGCGGAAGCGGGGACCAAGAGACCCAGTACTTC. This sequence encodes CASGSGDQETQYF.

The chain carries TRBV15 and TRBJ2-4; the match to TRBD2 covers 9 bases. With 5 bases clipped from V and 5 bases from J, the junction kept 7 bases outside the gene matches. Germline V gene sequence: CDR1 LNHNV, CDR2 YYDKDF (reference sequence). This CDR3 contains 15 residues. The CDR3 here is CATSGLAGSQNIQYF. CDR3 coding DNA: TGTGCCACCAGCGGTCTAGCGGGGAGCCAAAACATTCAGTACTTC.

Details on this clone: Other DNA variants within this sample encode the same CDR3. V and J are TRBV9 and TRBJ2-2, with 10 bases matching TRBD2. V was pared by 2 bases and J by 0 bases, with 1 base of the junction left unmatched. There are 16 residues in the CDR3. CDR1 is SGDLS, CDR2 YYNGEE, per germline. For the CDR3, the DNA is TGTGCCAGCAGCGTTGGACTAGCGGCGAACACCGGGGAGCTGTTTTTT. Translated, it gives CASSVGLAANTGELFF.